The rows below give T cell receptor beta chains drawn from one sample of a study of cytomegalovirus exposure and HLA in healthy donors. Using immunoSEQ multiplex PCR, the repertoire was profiled, and TCRdb retains in-frame clones only, with some absent. The sample gives about 190,000 clones, around 75% of which show up once; roughly 6% is in the top ten. Sequences were obtained from PBMCs. The origin of the receptors is a middle-aged man in good health and CMV-seropositive. CDR3s include the opening cysteine and the closing phenylalanine or tryptophan. The D gene is left open where the match is weak. Some rows have no size entry. The others give once, few or many, or a class for an expanded clone.

>-|14|-|TRBV19|TRBJ2-3
TGTGCCAGTAGTCCAGAAGTTCTCACAGATACGCAGTATTTT
CASSPEVLTDTQYF
>-|15|-|TRBV11-2|TRBJ1-5
TGTGCCAGCAGCTTAGCCCCCAACCCGGGGCAGCCCCAGCATTTT
CASSLAPNPGQPQHF
>few|16|TRBD2|TRBV5-4|TRBJ2-7
TGTGCCAGCAGCTCCATAGCGGGGGGGACATCCTACGAGCAGTACTTC
CASSSIAGGTSYEQYF
>few|15|-|TRBV4-3|TRBJ2-5
TGCGCCAGCAGCCAAGAGAGGGGGGGGCAAGAGACCCAGTACTTC
CASSQERGGQETQYF
>-|14|-|TRBV28|TRBJ1-5
TGTGCCAGCAGTTGGGAGGTTAGCAATCAGCCCCAGCATTTT
CASSWEVSNQPQHF
>-|19|TRBD1|TRBV10-3|TRBJ2-5
TGTGCCATCAGTGAGGGGATTGGCGGAAGGGACAGGGGGCGAGAGACCCAGTACTTC
CAISEGIGGRDRGRETQYF
>-|15|-|TRBV6-5|TRBJ1-1
TGTGCCAGCAGTTACTCTGGCAGGGCTGGCACTGAAGCTTTCTTT
CASSYSGRAGTEAFF
>-|11|-|TRBV27|TRBJ1-2
TGTGCCAGCAGGGGGGGCTATGGCTACACCTTC
CASRGGYGYTF
>few|15|TRBD2|TRBV10-3|TRBJ2-3
TGTGCCATTTCAGTAGGGGAGGGGAGCACAGATACGCAGTATTTT
CAISVGEGSTDTQYF
>-|13|-|TRBV7-3|TRBJ2-7
TGTGCCAGCAGCTTAACTTCGGGGGATAAGCAGTACTTC
CASSLTSGDKQYF